Each of the 12 T cell receptor beta chains below was sequenced from the same sample in a study of T cells in Graves' hyperthyroidism and ophthalmopathy. Amplified regions were TCR beta CDR3 sequences from RNA transcripts. The HTBI primer set drove a first-round RT-PCR of the TCR CDR3. TCRdb re-analysed the multiplex PCR reads in MiXCR, keeping a single row per CDR3 protein. This table has about 560,000 distinct CDR3 sequences, 15% to 20% appearing once. The sequencing input was blood. The receptors stem from a woman aged 18 to 35 with Graves' hyperthyroidism.

This clonotype was counted ten times or more. The rearrangement uses TRBV28 and TRBJ1-1, with a tentative D call TRBD1 (6 bases). The length of the CDR3 is 15 residues. The ends were cut back, 4 bases at V and 5 bases at J, with 17 bases in the middle. Per the germline V gene, CDR1 is MDHEN and CDR2 is SYDVKM. The DNA of the CDR3 is TGTGCCAGCAGTTCACCCGGGACAAAGGATACTGAAGCTTTCTTT. Encoded protein: CASSSPGTKDTEAFF. The entire variable domain, with the rest obtained from reference TRBV28 and TRBJ1-1, is as follows: DVKVTQSSRYLVKRTGEKVFLECVQDMDHENMFWYRQDPGLGLRLIYFSYDVKMKEKGDIPEGYSVSREKKERFSLILESASTNQTSMYLCASSSPGTKDTEAFFGQGTRLTVV.

The chain has TRBV20-1 and TRBJ1-1, with unresolved D. This CDR3 comprises 15 residues. Trimming removed 2 bases from V and 4 bases from J, with 17 bases in between. From germline, CDR1 is DFQATT and CDR2 SNEGSKA (reference sequence). The DNA for the CDR3 is TGCAGTGCTAGACCCGGTGGGTATTCTACCACTGAAGCTTTCTTT. Amino acid sequence: CSARPGGYSTTEAFF.

CDR3 DNA sequence: TGTGCCACCAGCAGAGATGGTAATCAGCCCCAGCATTTT. Its protein is CATSRDGNQPQHF. The rearrangement links TRBV15 to TRBJ1-5, with D unclear. This CDR3 has 13 residues. V dropped 0 bases and J dropped 4 bases, with 4 bases sitting between them. Germline CDR1 is LNHNV and CDR2 is YYDKDF (reference sequence).

This chain joins TRBV19 and TRBJ1-2; D is undetermined. The CDR3 spans 15 residues. V shed 7 bases and J shed 2 bases, with 17 bases lying between them. The germline CDR1 and CDR2 sequences are LNHDA and SQIVND (reference sequence). The CDR3: CASKILDGRNYGYTF. For the CDR3, the DNA is TGTGCCAGTAAGATCCTCGACGGGAGGAACTATGGCTACACCTTC.

CDR3 nucleotides: TGTGCCTGGAGTAACGGGGGAGCGGACTACGAGCAGTACTTC. Translating it yields CAWSNGGADYEQYF. The chain employs TRBV30 and TRBJ2-7, with D tentatively TRBD2 (6 bases). Germline loops: CDR1 GTSNPN, CDR2 SVGIG (reference sequence). The length of the CDR3 is 14 residues. Trimming pared 2 bases from V and 3 bases from J, leaving 14 bases between.

The V call is TRBV20-1, the J call TRBJ2-3; D possibly corresponds to TRBD1 (6 bases). The length of the CDR3 is 14 residues. Germline-derived CDR1 and CDR2 are DFQATT and SNEGSKA (reference sequence). Trimming removed 2 bases from V and 1 base from J, with 10 bases in between. The CDR3: CSARPRGRTDTQYF. As DNA, the CDR3 is TGCAGTGCTAGACCCAGGGGTCGCACAGATACGCAGTATTTT.

There are many counts of this clonotype. This rearrangement joins TRBV11-2 to TRBJ2-7, with D uncertain. The germline V and J ends were trimmed by 0 bases and 0 bases, with 9 bases remaining between them. CDR1 and CDR2 (germline): SGHAT, FQNNGV. CDR3 length: 15 residues. The CDR3 DNA sequence: TGTGCCAGCAGCTTAGATACCAGAACCTCCTACGAGCAGTACTTC. Residues: CASSLDTRTSYEQYF. Filled out from reference TRBV11-2 and TRBJ2-7, the complete variable domain reads EAGVAQSPRYKIIEKRQSVAFWCNPISGHATLYWYQQILGQGPKLLIQFQNNGVVDDSQLPKDRFSAERLKGVDSTLKIQPAKLEDSAVYLCASSLDTRTSYEQYFGPGTRLTVT.

This clonotype was recorded many times. The chain is built from TRBV29-1 and TRBJ2-7, with D unresolved. Trimming took 7 bases from V and 2 from J, leaving 21 bases between them. This CDR3 has 15 amino acids. The germline CDR1 and CDR2 sequences are SQVTM and ANQGSEA. The CDR3, as DNA: TGCAGCGCCGAACGGTGGCTCATCCCTCCCTACGAGCAGTACTTC. Translation gives CSAERWLIPPYEQYF.

With respect to this clonotype: Possible read error: a much larger clone is one base away. V usage is TRBV6-2 or TRBV6-3 and J usage is TRBJ2-7, with 7 bases aligning to TRBD1. TRBJ2-1 matches the DNA end more closely, so the J call is doubtful. The CDR3 extends over 16 amino acids. Germline V gene lookup returns CDR1 MNHEY and CDR2 SVGEGT. CDR3 DNA: TGTGCCAGCAGTTACGAGGGACAGACGCACTCCTACGAGCAGTTCTTC. It yields the protein CASSYEGQTHSYEQFF.

The chain is built from TRBV7-9 and TRBJ2-1; no reliable D call. CDR1 and CDR2 (germline): SEHNR, FQNEAQ (reference sequence). Trimming took off 6 bases at V and 0 bases at J, with 12 bases between the two ends. This CDR3 is built from 15 residues. CDR3 protein: CASSSPPASYNEQFF. Here the CDR3 DNA reads TGTGCCAGCAGTTCACCGCCAGCCTCCTACAATGAGCAGTTCTTC.

This clonotype came up a few times. The V call is TRBV19, the J call TRBJ1-3, with a possible D match to TRBD1 (6 bases). The germline V gene has CDR1 LNHDA and CDR2 SQIVND (reference sequence). This CDR3 has 13 residues. V lost 7 bases to trimming and J lost 3 bases, with 10 bases between them. The CDR3 coding sequence is TGTGCCAGTACCTGGGACATTGGAAACACCATATATTTT. Translated, it gives CASTWDIGNTIYF.

Notes on this clonotype: A much larger clonotype is one base distant, so this may be a read error. V usage is TRBV27 and J usage is TRBJ1-4; D unresolved. The length of the CDR3 is 19 residues. Germline CDR1 and CDR2: MNHEY and SMNVEV (reference sequence). Trimming shortened V by 8 bases and J by 0 bases, and 25 bases separated the two germline ends. Here the CDR3 DNA reads TGTGCCAGCGGTTCCGACGTAGCCCAAGGCCCTGCAACTAATGAAAAACTGTTTTTT. Amino acid sequence: CASGSDVAQGPATNEKLFF. Full variable domain (remainder filled in from reference TRBV27 and TRBJ1-4): EAQVTQNPRYLITVTGKKLTVTCSQNMNHEYMSWYRQDPGLGLRQIYYSMNVEVTDKGDVPEGYKVSRKEKRNFPLILESPSPNQTSLYFCASGSDVAQGPATNEKLFFGSGTQLSVL.